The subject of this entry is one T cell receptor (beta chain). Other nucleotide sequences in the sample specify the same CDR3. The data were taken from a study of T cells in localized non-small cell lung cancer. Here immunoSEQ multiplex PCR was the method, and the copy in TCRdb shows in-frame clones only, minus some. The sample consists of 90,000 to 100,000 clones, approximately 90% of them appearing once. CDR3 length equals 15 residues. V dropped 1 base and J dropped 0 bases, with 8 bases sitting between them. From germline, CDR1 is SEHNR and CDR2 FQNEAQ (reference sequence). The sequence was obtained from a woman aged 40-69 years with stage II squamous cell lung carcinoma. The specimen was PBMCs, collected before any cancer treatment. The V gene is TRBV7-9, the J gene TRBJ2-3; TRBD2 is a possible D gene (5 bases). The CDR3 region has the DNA TGTGCCAGCAGCTTAGGGGAGTCTAGCACAGATACGCAGTATTTT. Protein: CASSLGESSTDTQYF.